Shown below are 9 T cell receptor beta chains from a single sample sequenced in a study of OX40 agonist ivuxolimab in advanced cancers. TCRdb's copy holds only in-frame clones and misses some; the assay was immunoSEQ multiplex PCR. The table shows more than 45,000 clones, with approximately 80% occurring only once. This sample comprised CD4+ or CD8+ T cells sorted from blood, obtained in a trial of the OX40 agonist ivuxolimab. All receptors derive from an adult with an advanced solid tumor such as melanoma, head and neck, liver or kidney cancer.

This clone occurred a few times. The chain carries TRBV7-2 and TRBJ2-1, with D possibly matching TRBD2 (5 bases). This CDR3 comprises 13 residues. V shed 5 bases and J shed 0 bases, with 5 bases lying between them. Germline values: CDR1 SGHTA, CDR2 FQGNSA. The CDR3 loop reads CASSGSSYNEQFF. The DNA of the CDR3 is TGTGCCAGCAGCGGGAGCTCCTACAATGAGCAGTTCTTC.

This chain uses TRBV30 with TRBJ1-4, with 8 bases aligning to TRBD1. There are 17 residues in the CDR3. The trim removed 3 bases at V and 6 bases at J, leaving 15 bases unmatched. Germline CDR1 and CDR2: GTSNPN and SVGIG (reference sequence). The CDR3 region is CAWRGDRRFLSDEKLFF. CDR3 nucleotides: TGTGCCTGGAGGGGGGACAGGCGGTTCCTTTCCGATGAAAAACTGTTTTTT.

A single count supports this clone. The chain joins TRBV28 to TRBJ2-7, with 13 bases aligning to TRBD2. The germline CDR1 and CDR2 sequences are MDHEN and SYDVKM. The CDR3 sequence is 19 residues long. V gave up 6 bases and J gave up 4 bases; unmatched junction bases: 18. The CDR3, as DNA: TGTGCCAGCAGGCCCCTAGTACTAGCGGGAGGGCCTAAGTTGTACGAGCAGTACTTC. Its protein is CASRPLVLAGGPKLYEQYF.

The V and J genes are TRBV19 and TRBJ1-2; 8 bases match TRBD1. Germline CDR1 LNHDA, CDR2 SQIVND (reference sequence). J was trimmed by 1 base and V by 3 bases; bases with no gene match: 7. The CDR3 length is 16 residues. The CDR3 loop reads CASSIRRQGLNYGYTF. The CDR3 DNA sequence: TGTGCCAGTAGTATCCGTCGACAGGGGCTTAACTATGGCTACACCTTC.

DNA of the CDR3: TGTGCCAGCAGTTCAGATAGCAATCAGCCCCAGCATTTT. It codes for CASSSDSNQPQHF. This rearrangement joins TRBV27 to TRBJ1-5, with D unclear. Trimming removed 4 bases at V and 0 bases at J, with 4 bases between. The germline V gene has CDR1 MNHEY and CDR2 SMNVEV (reference sequence). The CDR3 length is 13 residues.

This chain joins TRBV2 and TRBJ1-5; the D gene is possibly TRBD1 (6 bases). The CDR3 covers 18 residues. The V gene lost 1 base and the J gene lost 7 bases, with 23 bases spanning the gap. The germline V gene encodes CDR1 SNHLY and CDR2 FYNNEI. This CDR3 reads CASSEDPSPGGSNQPQHF. CDR3 sequence (DNA): TGTGCCAGCAGTGAAGATCCATCCCCGGGGGGCTCCAACCAGCCCCAGCATTTT.

As to this clone: Sequence at one end of the junction differs from germline and may be a read error. V is TRBV5-4 and J is TRBJ1-1, with 9 bases that match TRBD1. Germline-derived CDR1 and CDR2 are SGHNT and YYREEE (reference sequence). The CDR3 is 14 residues long. For the CDR3, the DNA is TGCGCCAGCAGTCGGGACAGGGTGCGGACTGAAGCTTTCTTT. Amino acids: CASSRDRVRTEAFF.

The J gene is TRBJ2-2, the V gene TRBV7-6, with D possibly called TRBD1 or TRBD2 (6 bases each). V shed 0 bases and J shed 4 bases, with 21 bases lying between them. The CDR3 spans 19 residues. The germline CDR1 and CDR2 sequences are SGHVS and FNYEAQ. The chain's CDR3 is CASSLASGGTMAPTGELFF. The CDR3 nucleotides read TGTGCCAGCAGCTTAGCGTCAGGAGGGACAATGGCTCCCACCGGGGAGCTGTTTTTT.

In its sample, this clone was seen a few times. This chain connects TRBV7-9 to TRBJ2-3; tentative D call: TRBD2 (6 bases). Germline CDR1 reads SEHNR; CDR2 reads FQNEAQ (reference sequence). The CDR3 consists of 14 residues. V was clipped by 10 bases and J by 1 base, with 15 bases between them. CDR3 in amino acids: CATRESGGTDTQYF. The CDR3 bases are TGTGCCACCCGGGAGTCGGGGGGCACAGATACGCAGTATTTT.